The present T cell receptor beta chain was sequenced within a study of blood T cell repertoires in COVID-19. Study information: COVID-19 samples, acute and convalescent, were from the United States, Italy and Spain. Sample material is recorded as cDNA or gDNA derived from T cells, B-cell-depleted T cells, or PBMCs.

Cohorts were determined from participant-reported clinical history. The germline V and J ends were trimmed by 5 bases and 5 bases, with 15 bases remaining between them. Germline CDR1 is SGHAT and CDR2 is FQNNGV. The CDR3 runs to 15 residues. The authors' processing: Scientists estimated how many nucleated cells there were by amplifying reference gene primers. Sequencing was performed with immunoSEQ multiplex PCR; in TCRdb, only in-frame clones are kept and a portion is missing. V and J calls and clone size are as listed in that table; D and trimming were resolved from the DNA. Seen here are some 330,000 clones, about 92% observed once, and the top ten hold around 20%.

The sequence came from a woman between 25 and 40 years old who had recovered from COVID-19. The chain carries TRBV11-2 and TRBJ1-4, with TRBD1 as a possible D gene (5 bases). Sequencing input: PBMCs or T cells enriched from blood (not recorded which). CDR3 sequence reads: CASSPSDRLNEKLFF. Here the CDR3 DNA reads TGTGCCAGCAGCCCGTCAGACAGATTAAATGAAAAACTGTTTTTT.